This T cell receptor (beta chain) emerged from a study of response to subunit inactivated influenza vaccine. Findings of the study overall: Seasonal influenza vaccination, on each occasion, was suggested by the authors to recruit few new T cells.

TCRdb re-derived calls from the RT-PCR reads in MiXCR, one entry per CDR3 protein. The sample yields 500,000 or so distinct CDR3 sequences, 16% seen once. This clonotype has a handful of counts. Its antigen is as yet unknown. The clonotype was recovered from a man aged 50 to 69 who received an inactivated influenza vaccine. Specimen: CD4+ T cells sorted from PBMCs, collected roughly 24 months after vaccination.

The CDR3 loop reads CASSPVRGLGTREGNTIYF. CDR3 DNA sequence: TGCGCCAGCAGCCCCGTTCGAGGGCTAGGGACCAGAGAAGGAAACACCATATATTTT. The chain joins TRBV5-1 to TRBJ1-3; possible D gene TRBD1, 5 bases. The CDR3 has 19 residues. Germline-derived CDR1 and CDR2 are SGHRS and YFSETQ. Trimming took 4 bases from V and 4 from J, leaving 27 bases between them.